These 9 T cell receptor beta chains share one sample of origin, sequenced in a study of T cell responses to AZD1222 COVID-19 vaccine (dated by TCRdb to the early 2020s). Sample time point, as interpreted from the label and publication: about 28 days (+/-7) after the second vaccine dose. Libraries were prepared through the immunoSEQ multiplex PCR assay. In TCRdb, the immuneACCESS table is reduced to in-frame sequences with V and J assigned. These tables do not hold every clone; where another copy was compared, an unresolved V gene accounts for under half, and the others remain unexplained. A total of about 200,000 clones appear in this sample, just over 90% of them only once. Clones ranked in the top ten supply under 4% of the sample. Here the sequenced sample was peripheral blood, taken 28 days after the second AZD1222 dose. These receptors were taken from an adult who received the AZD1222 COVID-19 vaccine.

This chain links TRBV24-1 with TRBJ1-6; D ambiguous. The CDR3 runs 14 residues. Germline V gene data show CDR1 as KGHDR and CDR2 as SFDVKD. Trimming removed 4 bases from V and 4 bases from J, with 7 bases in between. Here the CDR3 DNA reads TGTGCCACCAGTGACGGACGGTATAATTCACCCCTCCACTTT. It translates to CATSDGRYNSPLHF.

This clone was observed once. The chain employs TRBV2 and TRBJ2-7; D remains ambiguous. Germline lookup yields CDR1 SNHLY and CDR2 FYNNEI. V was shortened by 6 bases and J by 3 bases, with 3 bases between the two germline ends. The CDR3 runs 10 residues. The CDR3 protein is CASSNYEQYF. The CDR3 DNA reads TGTGCCAGCAGCAACTACGAGCAGTACTTC.

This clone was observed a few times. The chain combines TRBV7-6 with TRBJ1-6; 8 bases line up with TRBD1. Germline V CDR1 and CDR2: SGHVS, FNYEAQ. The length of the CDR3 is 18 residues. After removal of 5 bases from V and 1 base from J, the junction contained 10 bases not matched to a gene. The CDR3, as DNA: TGTGCCAGCAGCCGAACGACAGGGGCAGGGTCCTATAATTCACCCCTCCACTTT. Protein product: CASSRTTGAGSYNSPLHF.

The CDR3 region has the DNA TGTGCCAGCAGTTTCATGGGGGTAGGCACAGATACGCAGTATTTT. This sequence encodes CASSFMGVGTDTQYF. V is TRBV28 and J is TRBJ2-3, with D perhaps being TRBD1 or TRBD2 (5 bases each). This CDR3 region has 15 residues. Trimming pared 3 bases from V and 1 base from J, leaving 11 bases between. Germline CDR1 MDHEN, CDR2 SYDVKM.

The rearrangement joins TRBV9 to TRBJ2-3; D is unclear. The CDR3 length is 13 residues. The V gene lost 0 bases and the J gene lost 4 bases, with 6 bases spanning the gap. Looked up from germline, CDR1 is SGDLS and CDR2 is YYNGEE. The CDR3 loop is CASSVVTSDTQYF. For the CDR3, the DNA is TGTGCCAGCAGCGTAGTTACGTCAGATACGCAGTATTTT.

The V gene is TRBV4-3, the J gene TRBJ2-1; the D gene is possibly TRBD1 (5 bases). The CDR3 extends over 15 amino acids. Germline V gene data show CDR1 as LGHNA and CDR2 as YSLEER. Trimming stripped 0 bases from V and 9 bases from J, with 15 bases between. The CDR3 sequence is CASSQEGGRVSEQFF. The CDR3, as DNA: TGCGCCAGCAGCCAAGAGGGCGGCAGGGTAAGTGAGCAGTTCTTC.

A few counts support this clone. CDR3 loop: CASTRGGQLKGEAFF. The CDR3 DNA reads TGTGCCAGCACCCGAGGGGGTCAATTAAAGGGTGAAGCTTTCTTT. The rearrangement links TRBV7-8 to TRBJ1-1; possible D gene TRBD1, 6 bases. CDR1 SGHVS and CDR2 FQNEAQ come from the germline V gene. The V end was cut by 7 bases, the J end by 7 bases, with 22 bases between. The CDR3 totals 15 residues.

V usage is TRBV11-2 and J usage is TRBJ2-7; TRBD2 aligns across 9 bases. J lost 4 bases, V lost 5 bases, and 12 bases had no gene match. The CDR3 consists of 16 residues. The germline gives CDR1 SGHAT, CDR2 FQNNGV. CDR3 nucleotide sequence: TGTGCCAGCAGCATCGAACTCGGGACTAGCTATTACGAGCAGTACTTC. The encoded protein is CASSIELGTSYYEQYF. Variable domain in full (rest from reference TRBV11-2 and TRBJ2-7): EAGVAQSPRYKIIEKRQSVAFWCNPISGHATLYWYQQILGQGPKLLIQFQNNGVVDDSQLPKDRFSAERLKGVDSTLKIQPAKLEDSAVYLCASSIELGTSYYEQYFGPGTRLTVT.

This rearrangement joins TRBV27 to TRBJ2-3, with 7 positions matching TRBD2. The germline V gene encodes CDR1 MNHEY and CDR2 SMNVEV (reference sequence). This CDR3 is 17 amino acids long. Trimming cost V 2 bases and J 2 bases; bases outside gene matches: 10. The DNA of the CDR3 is TGTGCCAGCAGTTTAAGGGCTAGCGGACCTTTCACAGATACGCAGTATTTT. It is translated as CASSLRASGPFTDTQYF.